A single sample is the source of the 18 T cell receptor beta chains below, sequenced in a study of spatial heterogeneity in lung cancer. Study-wide results and caveats: One measure, the expanded intratumoral alpha and beta TCR count, tracked tumor mutation counts.

Their antigen targets remain unknown. TCRdb processed the 5' RACE reads anew with MiXCR; each CDR3 protein has one entry. The top ten clones hold 10% to 15% of a sample with 6,400 or so distinct CDR3 sequences, around 6.7% of them seen once. Time point: sample taken at primary tumor resection. This specimen was lung tumor tissue, taken at surgery. The receptors derive from a male donor with early-stage non-small cell lung cancer.

This clonotype is medium-sized within its sample. The chain joins TRBV6-1 to TRBJ2-2; 7 bases are shared with TRBD2. J lost 0 bases, V lost 6 bases, and 7 bases had no gene match. Germline values: CDR1 MNHNS, CDR2 SASEGT. The CDR3 is made up of 16 amino acids. This chain's CDR3 is CASSSWGGTNTGELFF. CDR3 DNA sequence: TGTGCCAGCAGCTCCTGGGGGGGGACGAACACCGGGGAGCTGTTTTTT.

This clonotype was recorded at least ten times. The chain recombines TRBV4-1 with TRBJ2-7; D perhaps matches TRBD2 (5 bases). The germline V gene encodes CDR1 MGHRA and CDR2 YSYEKL. With 1 base removed from V and 7 bases from J, the gap between germline ends came to 17 bases. This CDR3 is 15 amino acids long. The CDR3 DNA reads TGCGCCAGCAGCCAAGCCGCCGGGGAGACGGAAGAGCAGTACTTC. It specifies CASSQAAGETEEQYF.

The chain has TRBV7-2 and TRBJ1-5; D is possibly TRBD1 (5 bases). The germline gives CDR1 SGHTA, CDR2 FQGNSA. This CDR3 is 16 amino acids long. With 2 bases removed from V and 1 base from J, the gap between germline ends came to 12 bases. In DNA, the CDR3 is TGTGCCAGCAGCTTAAGGGGCAGGGAAAGCAATCAGCCCCAGCATTTT. Residues: CASSLRGRESNQPQHF. Full variable domain (remainder filled in from reference TRBV7-2 and TRBJ1-5): GAGVSQSPSNKVTEKGKDVELRCDPISGHTALYWYRQSLGQGLEFLIYFQGNSAPDKSGLPSDRFSAERTGGSVSTLTIQRTQQEDSAVYLCASSLRGRESNQPQHFGDGTRLSIL.

This clonotype was counted ten times or more. The chain combines TRBV6-6 with TRBJ2-5, with 9 nucleotides matching TRBD2. This CDR3 contains 16 residues. CDR1 is MNHNY, CDR2 SVGAGI, per germline (reference sequence). V gave up 0 bases and J gave up 5 bases; unmatched junction bases: 7. The CDR3 DNA follows: TGTGCCAGCAGTTACTCTCTAGCGGGGCCGAGGGAGACCCAGTACTTC. Protein sequence: CASSYSLAGPRETQYF.

The CDR3 bases are TGTGCCAGCACTACAGTTAGCAACACCGGGGAGCTGTTTTTT. The encoded protein is CASTTVSNTGELFF. The chain links TRBV27 to TRBJ2-2; D uncertain. Germline CDR1 reads MNHEY; CDR2 reads SMNVEV (reference sequence). The V end lost 7 bases, the J end lost 2 bases, and 11 bases lay between the germline ends. This CDR3 has 14 residues.

This clonotype was detected many times. This chain uses TRBV5-5 with TRBJ1-1; 12 bases line up with TRBD1. The CDR3 sequence is 20 residues long. Trimming cost V 3 bases and J 4 bases; bases outside gene matches: 19. Germline V CDR1 and CDR2: SGHKS, YYEKEE (reference sequence). CDR3 coding DNA: TGTGCCAGCAGCTCCCTAGCCCCGGGACAGGGGGCGCGACAGGTCACTGAAGCTTTCTTT. Translation: CASSSLAPGQGARQVTEAFF.

This chain uses TRBV4-1 with TRBJ2-4; no firm D call. This CDR3 comprises 15 residues. V dropped 0 bases and J dropped 6 bases, with 12 bases sitting between them. Germline V gene data show CDR1 as MGHRA and CDR2 as YSYEKL. The CDR3 sequence: CASSQDAGPVNIQYF. CDR3 nucleotide sequence: TGCGCCAGCAGCCAAGATGCTGGACCCGTAAACATTCAGTACTTC.

There are many counts of this clonotype. The chain carries TRBV5-1 and TRBJ2-5; 7 bases match TRBD2. The germline CDR1 and CDR2 sequences are SGHRS and YFSETQ. The ends lost 3 bases at V and 4 bases at J; junction bases unmatched: 9. CDR3 length equals 15 residues. CDR3 nucleotide sequence: TGCGCCAGCAGCTCCACGACTAGCCCGGGAGAGACCCAGTACTTC. It codes for CASSSTTSPGETQYF. Supplemented by reference TRBV5-1 and TRBJ2-5, the full variable domain reads KAGVTQTPRYLIKTRGQQVTLSCSPISGHRSVSWYQQTPGQGLQFLFEYFSETQRNKGNFPGRFSGRQFSNSRSEMNVSTLELGDSALYLCASSSTTSPGETQYFGPGTRLLVL.

The sample holds many counts of this clonotype. The rearrangement joins TRBV19 to TRBJ2-1; D could derive from TRBD1 or TRBD2 (6 bases each). V dropped 7 bases and J dropped 4 bases, with 20 bases sitting between them. This CDR3 comprises 16 residues. Germline lookup yields CDR1 LNHDA and CDR2 SQIVND (reference sequence). CDR3 coding DNA: TGTGCCAGTACCATAGCTGCCCGGGGGCGGTACAATGAGCAGTTCTTC. Translated: CASTIAARGRYNEQFF.

This clonotype has ten or more counts. The chain uses TRBV6-5 and TRBJ1-6, with D possibly TRBD1 on 5 matching bases. Per the germline V gene, CDR1 is MNHEY and CDR2 is SVGAGI. V was clipped by 7 bases and J by 4 bases, with 8 bases between them. This CDR3 has 13 residues. DNA for the CDR3: TGTGCCAGCACTGAGGGGTATAATTCACCCCTCCACTTT. Translation: CASTEGYNSPLHF.

By share, this clonotype counts as large. The chain has TRBV20-1 and TRBJ2-3, with D possibly TRBD2 on 6 matching bases. This CDR3 has 13 amino acids. V lost 6 bases to trimming and J lost 3 bases, with 13 bases between them. Germline CDR1 reads DFQATT; CDR2 reads SNEGSKA (reference sequence). Here the CDR3 reads CSAPTRETDTQYF. As DNA, the CDR3 is TGCAGTGCGCCGACTAGAGAGACAGATACGCAGTATTTT.

This clonotype came up a few times. V usage is TRBV12-3 or TRBV12-4 and J usage is TRBJ2-7, with 9 bases matching TRBD2. CDR3 length: 15 residues. The V gene end was trimmed by 1 base and the J gene end by 2 bases; junction bases not matched to a gene: 3. For the CDR3, the DNA is TGTGCCAGCAGTTTAGGCGGGAGGGCCGCCTACGAGCAGTACTTC. As protein: CASSLGGRAAYEQYF.

This clonotype qualifies as medium-sized (0.01 to 0.1%). The CDR3 is CASSRDGTNTGELFF. The CDR3 bases are TGTGCCAGCAGCCGGGACGGGACGAACACCGGGGAGCTGTTTTTT. The chain couples TRBV11-2 to TRBJ2-2, with D possibly called TRBD1 or TRBD2 (5 bases each). The CDR3 is made up of 15 amino acids. Germline values: CDR1 SGHAT, CDR2 FQNNGV. V lost 5 bases and J 0 bases, leaving 10 bases between the germline ends.

This clonotype was observed many times. The rearrangement links TRBV7-2 to TRBJ2-4; no reliable D call. The CDR3 runs 15 residues. Trimming pared 6 bases from V and 8 bases from J, leaving 20 bases between. Per the germline V gene, CDR1 is SGHTA and CDR2 is FQGNSA. The CDR3 bases are TGTGCCAGCAGACTTATCCAACTTAGCCGGGACATTCAGTACTTC. It translates to CASRLIQLSRDIQYF.

At least ten counts were recorded for this clonotype. The chain is built from TRBV24-1 and TRBJ2-1; 11 bases are a match to TRBD2. This CDR3 spans 17 amino acids. Germline V gene lookup returns CDR1 KGHDR and CDR2 SFDVKD. V shed 5 bases, J shed 6 bases, and the junction held 11 bases outside the gene matches. The CDR3 bases are TGTGCCACCAGTGCCCCCGCCGGCGGACTAGCGGGCAATGAGCAGTTCTTC. As protein: CATSAPAGGLAGNEQFF.

This clonotype occurred many times. The chain links TRBV20-1 to TRBJ2-7; 12 bases fit TRBD2. V shed 5 bases and J 5 bases; nucleotides not matched to a gene: 7. The germline gives CDR1 DFQATT, CDR2 SNEGSKA (reference sequence). The CDR3 extends over 14 amino acids. CDR3 loop: CSAGRLAGVDEQYF. The CDR3 DNA sequence: TGCAGTGCTGGTCGACTAGCGGGAGTGGACGAGCAGTACTTC.

This clonotype is medium-sized (0.01 to 0.1%). The chain combines TRBV6-6 with TRBJ1-3; D uncertain. The CDR3 sequence is 14 residues long. Looked up from germline, CDR1 is MNHNY and CDR2 is SVGAGI (reference sequence). V was trimmed by 4 bases and J by 0 bases, leaving 7 bases between them. CDR3 nucleotide sequence: TGTGCCAGCAGTTCCCAGGCCTCTGGAAACACCATATATTTT. It codes for CASSSQASGNTIYF.

The sample holds many counts of this clonotype. The rearrangement uses TRBV6-4 and TRBJ2-3; no clear D. Germline lookup yields CDR1 MRHNA and CDR2 SNTAGT. Trimming removed 5 bases at V and 4 bases at J, with 13 bases between. CDR3 length: 14 residues. The CDR3 DNA sequence: TGTGCCAGCAGTCCCTCCGGCGAAGCAGATACGCAGTATTTT. Translated: CASSPSGEADTQYF.